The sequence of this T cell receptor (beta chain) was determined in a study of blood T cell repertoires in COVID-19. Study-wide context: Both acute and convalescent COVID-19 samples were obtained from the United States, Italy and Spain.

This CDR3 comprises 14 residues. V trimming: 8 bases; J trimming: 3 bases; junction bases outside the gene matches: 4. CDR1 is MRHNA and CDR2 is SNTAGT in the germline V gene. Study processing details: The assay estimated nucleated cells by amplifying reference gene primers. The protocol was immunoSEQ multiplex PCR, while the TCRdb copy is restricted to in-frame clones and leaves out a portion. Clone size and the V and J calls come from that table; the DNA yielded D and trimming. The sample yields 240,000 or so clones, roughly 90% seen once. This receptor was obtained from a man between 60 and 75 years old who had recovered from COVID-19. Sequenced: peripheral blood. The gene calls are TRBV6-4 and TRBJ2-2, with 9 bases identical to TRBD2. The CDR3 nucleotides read TGTGCCAGCGCAACTAGCGGGCACACCGGGGAGCTGTTTTTT. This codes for CASATSGHTGELFF.